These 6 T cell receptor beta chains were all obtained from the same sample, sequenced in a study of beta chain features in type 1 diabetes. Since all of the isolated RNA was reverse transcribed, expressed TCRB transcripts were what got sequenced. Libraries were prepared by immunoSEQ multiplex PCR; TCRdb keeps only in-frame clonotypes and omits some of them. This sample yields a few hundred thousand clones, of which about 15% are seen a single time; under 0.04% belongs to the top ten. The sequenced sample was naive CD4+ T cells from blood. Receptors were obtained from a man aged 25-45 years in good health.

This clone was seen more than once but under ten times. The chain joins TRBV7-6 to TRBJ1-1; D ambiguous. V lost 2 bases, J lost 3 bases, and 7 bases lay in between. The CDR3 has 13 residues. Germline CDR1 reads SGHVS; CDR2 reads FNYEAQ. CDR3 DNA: TGTGCCAGCAGCTTAAGTTCTTACACTGAAGCTTTCTTT. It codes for CASSLSSYTEAFF.

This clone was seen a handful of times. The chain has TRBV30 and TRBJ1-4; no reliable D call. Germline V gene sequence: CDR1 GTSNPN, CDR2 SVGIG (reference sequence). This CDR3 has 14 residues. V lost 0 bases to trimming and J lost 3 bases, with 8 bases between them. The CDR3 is CAWSVGLPNEKLFF. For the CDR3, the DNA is TGTGCCTGGAGTGTCGGCCTACCTAATGAAAAACTGTTTTTT.

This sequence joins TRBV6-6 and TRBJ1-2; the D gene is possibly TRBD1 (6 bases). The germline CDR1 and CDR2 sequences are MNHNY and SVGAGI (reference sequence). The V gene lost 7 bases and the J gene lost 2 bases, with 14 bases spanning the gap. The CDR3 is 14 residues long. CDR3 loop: CASTTGTTNYGYTF. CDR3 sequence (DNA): TGTGCCAGCACAACAGGGACAACGAACTATGGCTACACCTTC.

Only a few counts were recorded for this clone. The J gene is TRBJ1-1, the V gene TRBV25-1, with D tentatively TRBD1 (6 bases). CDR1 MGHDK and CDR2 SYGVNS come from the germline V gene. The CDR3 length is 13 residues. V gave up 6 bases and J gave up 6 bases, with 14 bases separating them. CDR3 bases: TGTGCCAGCAGATCAAACAGGGTGGCTGAAGCTTTCTTT. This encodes CASRSNRVAEAFF.

CDR3 in amino acids: CASSLTQPGSPLHF. The CDR3 DNA reads as TGTGCCAGCAGCCTGACGCAGCCGGGCTCACCCCTCCACTTT. The chain recombines TRBV5-4 with TRBJ1-6; D remains ambiguous. Per germline, CDR1 SGHNT and CDR2 YYREEE (reference sequence). The V end was cut by 4 bases, the J end by 10 bases, with 15 bases between. The CDR3 has 14 amino acids. Combining the CDR3 with reference TRBV5-4 and TRBJ1-6 gives the whole variable domain ETGVTQSPTHLIKTRGQQVTLRCSSQSGHNTVSWYQQALGQGPQFIFQYYREEENGRGNFPPRFSGLQFPNYSSELNVNALELDDSALYLCASSLTQPGSPLHFGNGTRLTVT.

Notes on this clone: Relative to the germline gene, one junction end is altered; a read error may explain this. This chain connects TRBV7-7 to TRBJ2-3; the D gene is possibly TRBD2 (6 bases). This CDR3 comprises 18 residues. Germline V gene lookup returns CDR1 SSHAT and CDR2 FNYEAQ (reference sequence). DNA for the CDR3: TGTGCTAGCAGCTTATACCCCCCGGGAGCCTCTAGCACAGATACGCAGTATTTT. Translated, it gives CASSLYPPGASSTDTQYF.